The rows below give T cell receptor beta chains drawn from one sample of a study of CD8 T cells in Susac syndrome. MiXCR was run by TCRdb on the immunoSEQ multiplex PCR reads, yielding one entry per CDR3 protein. The sample has 150,000 to 200,000 distinct CDR3 sequences, under 97% seen once; the top ten hold 0.093%. Sequenced sample: CD4+ T cells from PBMCs. These receptor sequences come from a human donor with multiple sclerosis. The CDR3 runs from the conserved cysteine through the conserved F or W. A D gene is named only where the DNA matches it firmly. The listing skips clone size in some rows; elsewhere it reads once, few, many or a size class.

>-|-|TRBJ2-3|TRBV24-1
CATSDPGYSSVTQYF
TGTGCCACCAGTGACCCAGGGTATTCCAGTGTTACGCAGTATTTT
>TRBD1|-|TRBJ1-5|TRBV28
CASSSTGNSNQPQHF
TGTGCCAGCAGTTCGACAGGGAATAGCAATCAGCCCCAGCATTTT
>-|once|TRBJ2-7|TRBV28
CASSRNRDWSYEQYF
TGTGCCAGCAGCCGGAACCGGGACTGGAGCTACGAGCAGTACTTC
>-|-|TRBJ1-2|TRBV5-1
CASSQLQSGGYGYTF
TGCGCCAGCAGCCAACTACAGAGCGGGGGCTATGGCTACACCTTC
>TRBD1|-|TRBJ1-6|TRBV6-6
CASSYRAGTANSPLHF
TGTGCCAGCAGTTACCGGGCGGGGACAGCTAATTCACCCCTCCACTTT
>TRBD1|-|TRBJ1-2|TRBV4-3
CASSQRSRGPLGGYTF
TGCGCCAGCAGCCAAAGGTCCAGGGGGCCTTTGGGAGGCTACACCTTC
>-|-|TRBJ1-5|TRBV6-1
CASSDRVGPQHF
TGTGCCAGCAGTGACCGGGTTGGGCCCCAGCATTTT
>TRBD2|-|TRBJ2-5|TRBV7-3
CASSRGVTETQYF
TGTGCCAGCAGCCGGGGGGTAACAGAGACCCAGTACTTC
>TRBD2|once|TRBJ2-1|TRBV2
CASSLAGEQFF
TGTGCCAGCAGCCTAGCGGGGGAGCAGTTCTTC
>-|-|TRBJ1-5|TRBV2
CASSGRAQPQHF
TGTGCCAGCAGTGGACGGGCCCAGCCCCAGCATTTT
>-|-|TRBJ2-7|TRBV5-1
CASSLEAGLGEQYF
TGCGCCAGCAGCTTGGAGGCCGGGTTGGGGGAGCAGTACTTC
>TRBD1|few|TRBJ2-3|TRBV7-9
CASSQGQSTDTQYF
TGTGCCAGCAGCCAGGGACAGAGCACAGATACGCAGTATTTT
>-|-|TRBJ1-2|TRBV5-1
CASRSDRFFSDYTF
TGCGCCAGCAGATCAGACCGGTTTTTTAGCGACTACACCTTC
>TRBD1|-|TRBJ1-5|TRBV6-1
CASSAGGNQPQHF
TGTGCCAGCAGTGCAGGGGGAAATCAGCCCCAGCATTTT
>-|-|TRBJ2-1|TRBV4-1
CASSQDGIDLGWNEQFF
TGCGCCAGCAGCCAGGACGGGATAGACCTAGGATGGAATGAGCAGTTCTTC
>-|-|TRBJ2-5|TRBV28
CASTTATGRETQYF
TGTGCCAGCACCACGGCGACAGGGAGGGAGACCCAGTACTTC
>-|-|TRBJ1-1|TRBV29-1
CSGTGGAGTEAFF
TGCAGCGGTACTGGGGGGGCAGGGACTGAAGCTTTCTTT
>-|-|TRBJ2-5|TRBV2
CASSDTTQETQYF
TGTGCCAGCAGTGACACAACCCAAGAGACCCAGTACTTC
>-|-|TRBJ1-2|TRBV30
CAWSVGGRYGYTF
TGTGCCTGGAGTGTGGGGGGAAGGTATGGCTACACCTTC
>-|-|TRBJ1-1|TRBV28
CASTRGLRLGENTEAFF
TGTGCCAGCACCCGAGGCCTGCGACTGGGCGAGAACACTGAAGCTTTCTTT
>TRBD1|-|TRBJ2-1|TRBV24-1
CATSETPGTGSYNEQFF
TGTGCCACCAGTGAAACCCCCGGGACAGGGTCCTACAATGAGCAGTTCTTC
>-|-|TRBJ1-2|TRBV5-6
CASSLGAGKVGYTF
TGTGCCAGCAGCTTGGGAGCAGGGAAGGTGGGCTACACCTTC
>-|-|TRBJ2-1|TRBV3-1
CASSHPRYEQFF
TGTGCCAGCAGCCACCCTCGTTATGAGCAGTTCTTC
>-|-|TRBJ2-3|TRBV2
CASTPISTDTQYF
TGTGCCAGCACCCCAATATCCACAGATACGCAGTATTTT
>TRBD1|-|TRBJ1-1|TRBV7-8
CASSLQTGGMNTEAFF
TGTGCCAGCAGCCTACAAACAGGGGGCATGAACACTGAAGCTTTCTTT
>-|-|TRBJ2-1|TRBV19
CASSIQGSTYNEQFF
TGTGCCAGTAGTATTCAGGGCTCTACCTACAATGAGCAGTTCTTC
>-|-|TRBJ2-7|TRBV3-1
CASSHAGSTYEQYF
TGTGCCAGCAGCCATGCCGGTTCTACGTACGAGCAGTACTTC
>-|-|TRBJ2-7|TRBV3-1
CASSQEGFRGRYYEQYF
TGTGCCAGCAGCCAAGAGGGATTCAGGGGCCGATACTACGAGCAGTACTTC
>-|-|TRBJ1-1|TRBV9
CASSVEGHQNTEAFF
TGTGCCAGCAGCGTAGAGGGACACCAGAACACTGAAGCTTTCTTT
>-|-|TRBJ1-1|TRBV29-1
CSGTQVNTEAFF
TGCAGCGGGACCCAGGTGAACACTGAAGCTTTCTTT
>TRBD1|-|TRBJ2-2|TRBV3-1
CASSPLGQGRNTGELFF
TGTGCCAGCAGCCCCCTAGGACAGGGAAGAAACACCGGGGAGCTGTTTTTT
>-|-|TRBJ2-3|TRBV6-5
CASSSPGATDTQYF
TGTGCCAGCAGTTCACCGGGGGCCACAGATACGCAGTATTTT
>-|-|TRBJ2-3|TRBV7-8
CAPAYSDTQYF
TGTGCCCCCGCGTACTCAGATACGCAGTATTTT
>TRBD1|-|TRBJ1-6|TRBV11-3
CASSLDRGDSPLHF
TGTGCCAGCAGCTTGGACAGGGGGGATTCACCCCTCCACTTT
>TRBD2|-|TRBJ2-1|TRBV29-1
CSVTGTSGGTEQFF
TGCAGCGTAACCGGGACTAGCGGGGGCACTGAGCAGTTCTTC
>-|-|TRBJ2-7|TRBV15
CATSTRDRYEQYF
TGTGCCACCAGCACCCGGGACCGGTACGAGCAGTACTTC
>-|-|TRBJ2-7|TRBV7-6
CASSLLSVHYEQYF
TGTGCCAGCAGCTTGCTGTCGGTGCACTACGAGCAGTACTTC
>-|-|TRBJ1-4|TRBV25-1
CASSEPASRGEKLFF
TGTGCCAGCAGTGAACCCGCCAGCAGAGGTGAAAAACTGTTTTTT
>TRBD2|-|TRBJ2-3|TRBV6-5
CASSLLAVGTDTQYF
TGTGCCAGCAGTCTCCTAGCGGTTGGCACAGATACGCAGTATTTT
>TRBD2|-|TRBJ2-5|TRBV3-1
CASSRLAGGPQEFAETQYF
TGTGCCAGCAGCCGACTAGCGGGGGGCCCGCAGGAGTTTGCAGAGACCCAGTACTTC
>TRBD1|-|TRBJ1-2|TRBV7-9
CASSPRNRGNYGYTF
TGTGCCAGCAGCCCCCGGAACAGGGGTAACTATGGCTACACCTTC
>-|-|TRBJ1-6|TRBV9
CASSVGWDSPLHF
TGTGCCAGCAGCGTAGGATGGGATTCACCCCTCCACTTT
>-|-|TRBJ1-5|TRBV20-1
CSANPTGDQPQHF
TGCAGTGCTAACCCGACCGGGGACCAGCCCCAGCATTTT
>-|-|TRBJ2-2|TRBV7-2
CASSRPGAGELFF
TGTGCCAGCAGCCGCCCAGGCGCCGGGGAGCTGTTTTTT
>TRBD2|-|TRBJ2-3|TRBV27
CASSFQRGGTQYF
TGTGCCAGCAGTTTCCAGCGGGGAGGCACGCAGTATTTT
>-|-|TRBJ1-2|TRBV6-5
CASSYSRVNGYTF
TGTGCCAGCAGTTACTCTAGGGTTAATGGCTACACCTTC
>-|few|TRBJ1-1|TRBV6-5
CASSSGGREAFF
TGTGCCAGCAGTTCCGGGGGCAGAGAAGCTTTCTTT
>-|once|TRBJ1-2|TRBV20-1
CSARVPRDFYGYTF
TGCAGTGCTAGAGTCCCAAGGGATTTCTATGGCTACACCTTC
>-|-|TRBJ1-2|TRBV30
CAWMGGSYGYTF
TGTGCCTGGATGGGGGGATCCTATGGCTACACCTTC
>TRBD1|-|TRBJ2-6|TRBV5-6
CASRRQGFSGANVLTF
TGTGCCAGCAGGAGACAGGGATTCTCTGGGGCCAACGTCCTGACTTTC
>-|-|TRBJ2-6|TRBV7-9
CASSLVVRGANVLTF
TGTGCCAGCAGCTTAGTCGTCCGAGGGGCCAACGTCCTGACTTTC
>-|few|TRBJ1-1|TRBV18
CASSPTENTEAFF
TGTGCCAGCTCACCTACAGAGAACACTGAAGCTTTCTTT
>TRBD1|-|TRBJ2-7|TRBV13
CASSLGVGQRYEQYF
TGTGCCAGCAGCTTGGGGGTGGGACAGCGGTACGAGCAGTACTTC
>-|once|TRBJ2-2|TRBV30
CAWAPGVTGELFF
TGTGCCTGGGCGCCCGGAGTCACCGGGGAGCTGTTTTTT
>-|-|TRBJ1-6|TRBV15
CATTPGHYNSPLHF
TGTGCCACCACCCCGGGACACTATAATTCACCCCTCCACTTT
>-|-|TRBJ1-1|TRBV2
CASRTDMNTEAFF
TGTGCCAGCAGGACCGACATGAACACTGAAGCTTTCTTT
>TRBD1|once|TRBJ2-7|TRBV29-1
CSVGEGAYVQYF
TGCAGCGTTGGTGAGGGGGCTTATGTGCAGTACTTC
>TRBD1|-|TRBJ2-7|TRBV20-1
CSAPRTGGSYEQYF
TGCAGTGCTCCCCGGACAGGGGGCTCCTACGAGCAGTACTTC
>TRBD1|-|TRBJ2-2|TRBV27
CASSLFGQARNTGELFF
TGTGCCAGCAGTTTATTCGGACAGGCCCGGAACACCGGGGAGCTGTTTTTT
>TRBD1|-|TRBJ2-7|TRBV29-1
CSVTTSGTGYEQYF
TGCAGCGTTACCACCTCCGGGACAGGCTACGAGCAGTACTTC